The source of this T cell receptor beta chain is a study of blood T cell repertoires in COVID-19. Across the whole study: The United States, Italy and Spain provided the acute and convalescent COVID-19 samples. T cells, B-cell-depleted T cells, or PBMCs provided the cDNA or gDNA that served as material.

CDR1 KGHDR and CDR2 SFDVKD come from the germline V gene. V was shortened by 4 bases and J by 1 base, with 11 bases between the two germline ends. This CDR3 has 15 amino acids. Under the authors' procedure: Cell counts per sample came from amplifying reference gene primers. This table comes from immunoSEQ multiplex PCR, and its TCRdb copy is limited to in-frame clones, with some not included. V, J and clone size are taken as reported in that table, and D and trimming were inferred from the DNA itself. This table has around 50,000 clones, 70% to 90% appearing once. The receptor comes from a man aged 55-75 years with acute or convalescent COVID-19. The sample comprised peripheral blood. This chain connects TRBV24-1 to TRBJ2-3, with D maybe TRBD2 (6 bases). The CDR3: CATSELAGRTDTQYF. As DNA, the CDR3 is TGTGCCACCAGTGAGTTGGCGGGGCGCACAGATACGCAGTATTTT.